The sample holds a few counts of the clone carrying this TCR beta chain. This specimen belongs to a study of cytomegalovirus exposure and HLA in healthy donors. V was pared by 3 bases and J by 6 bases, with 12 bases between. Germline V CDR1 and CDR2: LGHNA, YSLEER. The CDR3 totals 14 residues. The PCR was carried out with 60 Vbeta primers and 13 Jbeta primers. Profiled with immunoSEQ multiplex PCR; TCRdb holds only in-frame clones, not every one. Of around 68,000 clones listed, roughly four fifths were seen once; the top ten hold around 7.4%. The chain uses TRBV4-3 and TRBJ2-1; D uncertain. Input material: PBMCs. This clonotype was sampled from a woman aged 25 to 39 in good health and CMV-seropositive. The CDR3 reads CASSQGDTVNEQFF. The CDR3, as DNA: TGCGCCAGCAGCCAGGGCGATACGGTCAATGAGCAGTTCTTC.